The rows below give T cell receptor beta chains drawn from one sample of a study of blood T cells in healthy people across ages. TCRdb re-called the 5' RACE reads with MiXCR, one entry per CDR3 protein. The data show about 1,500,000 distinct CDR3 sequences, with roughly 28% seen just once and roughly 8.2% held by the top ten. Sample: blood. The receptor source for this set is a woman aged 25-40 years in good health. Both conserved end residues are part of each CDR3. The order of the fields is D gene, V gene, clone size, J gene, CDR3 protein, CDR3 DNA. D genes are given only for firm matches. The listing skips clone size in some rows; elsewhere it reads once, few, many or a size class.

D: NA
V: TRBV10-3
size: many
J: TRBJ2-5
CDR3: CAISERGKGETQYF
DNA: TGTGCCATCAGTGAGCGGGGGAAGGGAGAGACCCAGTACTTC

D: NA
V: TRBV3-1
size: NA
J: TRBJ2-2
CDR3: CASSQNPGSGELFF
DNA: TGTGCCAGCAGCCAGAACCCGGGGTCCGGGGAGCTGTTTTTT

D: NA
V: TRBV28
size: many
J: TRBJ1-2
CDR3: CASSFSGFNYGYTF
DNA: TGTGCCAGCAGTTTTTCGGGCTTTAACTATGGCTACACCTTC

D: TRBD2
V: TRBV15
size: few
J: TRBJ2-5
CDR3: CATRISGGEETQYF
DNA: TGTGCCACCAGGATTAGCGGGGGGGAAGAGACCCAGTACTTC

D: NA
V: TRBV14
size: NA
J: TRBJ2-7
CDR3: CASSQSLSTYEQYF
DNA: TGTGCCAGCAGCCAAAGTCTCTCCACCTACGAGCAGTACTTC

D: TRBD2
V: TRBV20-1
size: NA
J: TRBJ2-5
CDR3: CSARTSGSPQETQYF
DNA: TGCAGTGCCAGGACTAGCGGGAGTCCCCAAGAGACCCAGTACTTC

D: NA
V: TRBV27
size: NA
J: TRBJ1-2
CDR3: CASSLDGDGCTF
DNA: TGTGCCAGCAGTTTGGACGGAGATGGCTGCACCTTC

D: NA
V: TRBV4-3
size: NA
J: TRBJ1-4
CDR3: CASSQDWGGGNEKLFF
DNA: TGCGCCAGCAGCCAAGATTGGGGTGGGGGAAATGAAAAACTGTTTTTT

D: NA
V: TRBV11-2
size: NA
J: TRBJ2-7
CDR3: CASSWAPDDYEQYF
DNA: TGTGCCAGCAGCTGGGCCCCAGACGACTACGAGCAGTACTTC

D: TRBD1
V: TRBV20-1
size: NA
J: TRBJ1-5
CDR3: CSAGSDRGNQPQHF
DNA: TGCAGTGCTGGATCGGACAGGGGCAATCAGCCCCAGCATTTT

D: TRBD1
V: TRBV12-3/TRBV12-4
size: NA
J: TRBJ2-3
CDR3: CASRLQGWTDTQYF
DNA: TGTGCCAGCAGACTACAGGGGTGGACAGATACGCAGTATTTT

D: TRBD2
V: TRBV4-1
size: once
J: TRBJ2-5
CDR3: CASSQVRGLAGGGETQYF
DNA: TGCGCCAGCAGCCAAGTCCGAGGGCTAGCGGGAGGAGGGGAGACCCAGTACTTC

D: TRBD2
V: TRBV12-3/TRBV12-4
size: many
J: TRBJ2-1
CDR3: CASSSIFTGTSGRNEQFF
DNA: TGTGCCAGCAGTTCGATTTTTACCGGGACTAGCGGGAGAAATGAGCAGTTCTTC

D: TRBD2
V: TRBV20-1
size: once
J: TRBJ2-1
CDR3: CSARDGLAGGPGYEQFF
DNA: TGCAGTGCTAGAGATGGGCTAGCGGGAGGGCCGGGCTATGAGCAGTTCTTC

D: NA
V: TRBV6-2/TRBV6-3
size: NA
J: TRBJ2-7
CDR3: CASRAQRYQVEQYF
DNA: TGTGCCAGCAGGGCACAACGGTATCAAGTCGAGCAGTACTTC

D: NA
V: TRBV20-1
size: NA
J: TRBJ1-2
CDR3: CSALGSEGNGYTF
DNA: TGCAGCGCTCTGGGGTCGGAAGGTAACGGCTACACCTTC

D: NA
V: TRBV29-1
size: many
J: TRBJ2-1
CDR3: CSGGWGSNEQFF
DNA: TGCAGCGGAGGGTGGGGTAGCAATGAGCAGTTCTTC